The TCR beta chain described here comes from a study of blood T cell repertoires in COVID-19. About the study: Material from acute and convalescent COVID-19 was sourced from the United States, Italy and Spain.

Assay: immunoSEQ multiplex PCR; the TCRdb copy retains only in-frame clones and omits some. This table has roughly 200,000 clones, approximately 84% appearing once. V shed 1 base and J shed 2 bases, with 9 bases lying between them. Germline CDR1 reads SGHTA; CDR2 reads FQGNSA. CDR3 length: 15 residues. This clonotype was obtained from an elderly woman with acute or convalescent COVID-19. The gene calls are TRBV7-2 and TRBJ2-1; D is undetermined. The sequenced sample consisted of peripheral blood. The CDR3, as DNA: TGTGCCAGCAGCTTAGGACTTCTACCCTACAATGAGCAGTTCTTC. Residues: CASSLGLLPYNEQFF.